The 14 T cell receptor beta chains below were found in one sample sequenced in a study of T cells after yellow fever vaccination. TCRdb reprocessed the 5' RACE reads with MiXCR, giving one entry per CDR3 protein. Among some 200,000 distinct CDR3 sequences listed, approximately 11% were seen once. This specimen consisted of CD8+ T cells sorted from PBMCs, obtained 15 days after the yellow fever booster vaccination. The receptors were gathered from a man aged 18 to 29 who received the YFV17D yellow fever vaccine.

This clonotype was seen at least ten times. This chain connects TRBV7-9 to TRBJ2-3; no reliable D call. The CDR3 totals 11 residues. Germline CDR1 and CDR2: SEHNR and FQNEAQ (reference sequence). Trimming shortened V by 8 bases and J by 1 base, and 4 bases separated the two germline ends. For the CDR3, the DNA is TGTGCCAGCCGGGGCACAGATACGCAGTATTTT. Encoded protein: CASRGTDTQYF.

The table lists this clonotype with a few counts. The chain carries TRBV7-2 and TRBJ2-5, with unresolved D. The CDR3 runs 14 residues. The V gene's germline CDR1 is SGHTA and CDR2 FQGNSA. V was pared by 4 bases and J by 5 bases, with 14 bases between. CDR3 loop: CASSSPTGRETQYF. The CDR3 DNA sequence: TGTGCCAGCAGCTCCCCGACCGGGCGGGAGACCCAGTACTTC.

CDR3 region: CASSQVAGDTQYF. DNA for the CDR3: TGCGCCAGCAGCCAAGTCGCGGGAGATACGCAGTATTTT. V and J are TRBV4-3 and TRBJ2-3; tentative D call: TRBD2 (5 bases). The germline CDR1 and CDR2 sequences are LGHNA and YSLEER. The CDR3 spans 13 residues. Trimming removed 1 base at V and 5 bases at J, with 7 bases between.

Turning to this clonotype: At one of its ends the junction is not consistent with the germline gene, which may arise from a read error. This chain uses TRBV4-1 with TRBJ2-5; a possible D gene is TRBD2 (6 bases). CDR3 length equals 15 residues. Germline assignment: CDR1 MGHRA and CDR2 YSYEKL. CDR3 sequence: CVSSQERLVRETQYF. CDR3 nucleotides: TGCGTCAGCAGCCAAGAAAGACTAGTTAGAGAGACCCAGTACTTC.

V is TRBV4-3 and J is TRBJ2-7; D might be TRBD2 (5 bases). Trimming took 3 bases from V and 6 from J, leaving 15 bases between them. CDR3 size: 14 residues. Germline V gives CDR1 LGHNA, CDR2 YSLEER. The CDR3 spells CASSQASGGLEQYF. The CDR3 nucleotides are TGCGCCAGCAGCCAGGCCTCCGGAGGACTCGAGCAGTACTTC.

The rearrangement uses TRBV10-2 and TRBJ2-7; the D is unclear. V shed 3 bases and J shed 3 bases, with 12 bases lying between them. Germline values: CDR1 WSHSY, CDR2 SAAADI. The CDR3 extends over 14 amino acids. The CDR3 DNA sequence: TGCGCCAGCAGTGATTCAAGGCAGTACTACGAGCAGTACTTC. As protein: CASSDSRQYYEQYF.

This clonotype was found a few times. V is TRBV2 and J is TRBJ1-2, with 8 bases lining up with TRBD1. This CDR3 contains 16 residues. V lost 3 bases and J lost 0; bases outside the gene matches: 6. In germline, CDR1 is SNHLY, CDR2 FYNNEI. CDR3: CASSDRGRRANYGYTF. In DNA form, the CDR3 reads TGTGCCAGCAGTGACAGGGGGCGCCGCGCTAACTATGGCTACACCTTC.

This clonotype has only a few counts. The chain carries TRBV10-3 and TRBJ1-1; no clear D. Germline CDR1 and CDR2: ENHRY and SYGVKD. The CDR3 spans 14 residues. Trimming shortened V by 7 bases and J by 5 bases, and 17 bases separated the two germline ends. CDR3 sequence: CAIKREEGWTEAFF. CDR3 nucleotide sequence: TGTGCCATCAAGCGTGAAGAGGGATGGACTGAAGCTTTCTTT.

The chain links TRBV7-9 to TRBJ2-7, with D possibly being TRBD1 (5 bases). Germline CDR1 reads SEHNR; CDR2 reads FQNEAQ (reference sequence). V shed 5 bases and J shed 1 base, with 9 bases lying between them. This CDR3 has 13 residues. This CDR3 is CASSQQASYEQYF. CDR3 DNA: TGTGCCAGCAGCCAACAGGCATCCTACGAGCAGTACTTC.

This clonotype was found a few times. The chain recombines TRBV11-2 with TRBJ2-3, with 7 bases matching TRBD2. Germline V gives CDR1 SGHAT, CDR2 FQNNGV. With 1 base clipped from V and 2 bases from J, the junction kept 6 bases outside the gene matches. The CDR3 runs 16 residues. The CDR3 loop is CASSLGGGVPTDTQYF. Written as DNA, the CDR3 is TGTGCCAGCAGCTTAGGGGGGGGGGTACCCACAGATACGCAGTATTTT.

This clonotype was found a few times. V is TRBV2 and J is TRBJ2-2; no clear D gene. CDR1 is SNHLY, CDR2 FYNNEI, per germline. The V end lost 7 bases, the J end lost 4 bases, and 13 bases lay between the germline ends. The CDR3 consists of 14 residues. The CDR3 region has the DNA TGTGCCAGCAAAGATTCCATACTCACCGGGGAGCTGTTTTTT. Its protein product is CASKDSILTGELFF.

V usage is TRBV4-3 and J usage is TRBJ2-1; D may match TRBD1 or TRBD2 (6 bases each). This CDR3 is built from 14 residues. CDR1 is LGHNA, CDR2 YSLEER, per germline. The germline V and J ends were trimmed by 0 bases and 9 bases, with 12 bases remaining between them. CDR3 sequence: CASSQDRGATEQFF. The CDR3 coding sequence is TGCGCCAGCAGCCAAGATAGGGGGGCCACTGAGCAGTTCTTC.

This clonotype turned up a few times. The rearrangement joins TRBV7-9 to TRBJ2-3; D uncertain. Trimming took off 5 bases at V and 0 bases at J, with 15 bases between the two ends. CDR1 and CDR2 (germline): SEHNR, FQNEAQ (reference sequence). This CDR3 spans 16 amino acids. CDR3 sequence (DNA): TGTGCCAGCAGCCCGATTAGGGCGGCTAGCACAGATACGCAGTATTTT. Its protein product is CASSPIRAASTDTQYF.

This clonotype came up a few times. The V and J genes are TRBV5-1 and TRBJ2-1; possibly TRBD2 for D (6 bases). Germline assignment: CDR1 SGHRS and CDR2 YFSETQ. The length of the CDR3 is 14 residues. Deletions cut 6 bases from V and 1 base from J, with 11 bases between. The chain's CDR3 is CASNRGSSYNEQFF. In nucleotides, the CDR3 is TGCGCCAGCAATCGGGGGTCTTCCTACAATGAGCAGTTCTTC.